A selection of T cell receptor beta chains follows, all from one sample in a study of blood T cell repertoires in COVID-19. Sequencing was performed with immunoSEQ multiplex PCR; in TCRdb, only in-frame clones are kept and a portion is missing. In the table there are 37,000 or so clones, about nine tenths of which are singletons. Sequencing was done on a sample of peripheral blood. These TCRs come from a human donor in a cohort sampled during active COVID-19. The CDR3 runs from the conserved cysteine through the conserved F or W. D genes are given only for firm matches. Rows may omit the clone size; those that give it use once, few, many or a size class.

d_gene	len	v_gene	j_gene	abundance	CDR3nt	CDR3aa
.	15	TRBV18	TRBJ2-5	.	TGTGCCAGCTCACCTTACGGGCGGGGCAAAGAGACCCAGTACTTC	CASSPYGRGKETQYF
TRBD2	13	TRBV19	TRBJ2-7	.	TGTGCCAGTAGTCCGGGGGAGGGGTACGAGCAGTACTTC	CASSPGEGYEQYF
TRBD2	16	TRBV10-3	TRBJ2-2	.	TGTGCCATCAGTGCTAGACTAGCGGGTTCGACCGGGGAGCTGTTTTTT	CAISARLAGSTGELFF
.	15	TRBV7-9	TRBJ1-6	.	TGTGCCAGCAGCTTCGGGGGTGTGGGTAATTCACCCCTCCACTTT	CASSFGGVGNSPLHF
TRBD1	13	TRBV24-1	TRBJ2-7	.	TGTGCCACCAGTGACCGGGACAGAGCCGAGCAGTACTTC	CATSDRDRAEQYF
.	13	TRBV6-5	TRBJ1-2	.	TGTGCCAGCAGGGGTGACAGGAACTATGGCTACACCTTC	CASRGDRNYGYTF
.	14	TRBV5-1	TRBJ1-5	.	TGCGCCAGCAGCCCCGACAGAGAAAATCAGCCCCAGCATTTT	CASSPDRENQPQHF
TRBD1	15	TRBV30	TRBJ2-3	.	TGTGCCTGGGAGGCCGGGACAGGAACCACAGATACGCAGTATTTT	CAWEAGTGTTDTQYF
.	16	TRBV3-1/TRBV3-2	TRBJ1-1	.	TGTGCCAGCAGCCAGGGGGCTAGGGCGATGAACACTGAAGCTTTCTTT	CASSQGARAMNTEAFF
.	15	TRBV18	TRBJ1-5	.	TGTGCCAGCTCACCACGTGGGGGAGGAAATCAGCCCCAGCATTTT	CASSPRGGGNQPQHF
TRBD1	14	TRBV5-1	TRBJ2-2	.	TGCGCCAGCAGCCCGAGGGACAGGGCCGGGGAGCTGTTTTTT	CASSPRDRAGELFF
TRBD1	16	TRBV7-2	TRBJ1-4	.	TGTGCCAGCAGCCCGTCGTGGACAGGGTTATGGGAAAAACTGTTTTTT	CASSPSWTGLWEKLFF
TRBD2	18	TRBV15	TRBJ2-3	.	TGTGCCACCAGCGGGGTCCGACTAGCGGGAGTTCCGGGGGATACGCAGTATTTT	CATSGVRLAGVPGDTQYF
TRBD1	16	TRBV19	TRBJ2-5	.	TGTGCCAGTAGTATGTCGGGACAGGGGTCGGGGGAGACCCAGTACTTC	CASSMSGQGSGETQYF
TRBD1	17	TRBV4-3	TRBJ1-4	.	TGCGCCAGCAGCCAAGATTGGCAGGGGGCGACTAATGAAAAACTGTTTTTT	CASSQDWQGATNEKLFF
TRBD1	14	TRBV28	TRBJ1-2	.	TGTGCCAGCACTATCGGGACAGGAGTTTATGGCTACACCTTC	CASTIGTGVYGYTF
TRBD1	13	TRBV5-8	TRBJ1-2	.	TGTGCCAGCACCCACAGGGGAACTTATGGCTACACCTTC	CASTHRGTYGYTF
TRBD2	16	TRBV5-1	TRBJ2-1	.	TGCGCCAGCAGCTGGTCTCGCGGGAGGCTCTCCAATGAGCAGTTCTTC	CASSWSRGRLSNEQFF
TRBD1	15	TRBV18	TRBJ2-7	.	TGTGCCAGCTCACAAGGACAGGGTCAAGCCTACGAGCAGTACTTC	CASSQGQGQAYEQYF
TRBD2	13	TRBV10-2	TRBJ2-7	.	TGCGCCAGCCGGGGGACTAGCACCTCCGAGCAGTACTTC	CASRGTSTSEQYF
TRBD1	13	TRBV28	TRBJ2-5	once	TGTGCCAGCAGTGCAGACAGGGGAGAGACCCAGTACTTC	CASSADRGETQYF
TRBD1	14	TRBV6-2/TRBV6-3	TRBJ1-5	.	TGTGCCAGCAGTTCGACAGGGGGGAATCAGCCCCAGCATTTT	CASSSTGGNQPQHF
TRBD1	14	TRBV5-1	TRBJ1-1	.	TGCGCCAGCAGCGAGACCACAGGGGCCGGTGAAGCTTTCTTT	CASSETTGAGEAFF
TRBD2	17	TRBV6-2/TRBV6-3	TRBJ2-7	.	TGTGCCAGCAGTTACCCGACTAGCGGGAGGCGGGAGTACGAGCAGTACTTC	CASSYPTSGRREYEQYF
TRBD1	15	TRBV30	TRBJ1-2	.	TGTGCCTGGAGTCCGAGGATGGGGACAGGGAAGAGCTACACCTTC	CAWSPRMGTGKSYTF
.	15	TRBV4-3	TRBJ1-5	.	TGCGCCAGCAGCCAAGATTCCGGGGTGGCTCAGCCCCAGCATTTT	CASSQDSGVAQPQHF
TRBD2	14	TRBV9	TRBJ2-7	.	TGTGCCAGCAGCCCAACACCGGCGGGGGACGAGCAGTACTTC	CASSPTPAGDEQYF
.	15	TRBV27	TRBJ2-7	.	TGTGCCAGCAGTTTAGTCCCGGGACTTCTCTACGAGCAGTACTTC	CASSLVPGLLYEQYF
.	13	TRBV9	TRBJ2-2	.	TGTGCCAGCAGCCCCGCGGGGCCCGGGGAGCTGTTTTTT	CASSPAGPGELFF
.	14	TRBV10-3	TRBJ1-1	.	TGTGCCATCAGTTCCCAAGCGCGGGACACTGAAGCTTTCTTT	CAISSQARDTEAFF
.	14	TRBV4-2	TRBJ2-7	.	TGTGCCAGCAGCCAAGTGGGCAGCTCCTACGAGCAGTACTTC	CASSQVGSSYEQYF
TRBD1	14	TRBV28	TRBJ1-2	.	TGTGCTACCACCCTCACAGGGGGCGGCTATGGCTACACCTTC	CATTLTGGGYGYTF
.	13	TRBV3-1/TRBV3-2	TRBJ1-5	.	TGTGCCAGCAGCCAAACGGAGGGTCAGCCCCAGCATTTT	CASSQTEGQPQHF
.	15	TRBV5-5	TRBJ1-1	.	TGTGCCAGCAGCTTTTGGGGGGGCTTTTGGACTGAAGCTTTCTTT	CASSFWGGFWTEAFF
TRBD1	13	TRBV3-1/TRBV3-2	TRBJ1-2	.	TGTGCCAGCAGCTTCACAGGGGCTTATGGCTACACCTTC	CASSFTGAYGYTF
.	13	TRBV6-6	TRBJ2-7	few	TGTGCCAGCAGGATATTGAGCTCCTACGAGCAGTACTTC	CASRILSSYEQYF
.	15	TRBV7-2	TRBJ2-7	.	TGTGCCAGCAGCGCCCGGGTGGGGAGCTCCTACGAGCAGTACTTC	CASSARVGSSYEQYF
.	16	TRBV6-5	TRBJ2-2	.	TGTGCCAGCAGTTACGATGAGCGGGTGGGGACCGGGGAGCTGTTTTTT	CASSYDERVGTGELFF
TRBD1	17	TRBV20-1	TRBJ1-5	.	TGCAGTGCTAGTGCCCACGGGACAGGGTCTCGCAATCAGCCCCAGCATTTT	CSASAHGTGSRNQPQHF
.	14	TRBV5-6	TRBJ1-1	.	TGTGCCAGCAGCTTGCAAAACAGGAACACTGAAGCTTTCTTT	CASSLQNRNTEAFF
.	17	TRBV21-1	TRBJ1-2	few	TGTGCCAGCAGCCCTCAGAGGGGGACCCTTTTTCTATATGGCTACACCTTC	CASSPQRGTLFLYGYTF
TRBD2	17	TRBV11-3	TRBJ2-5	.	TGTGCCAGCAGCTTAGGTGGGACTAGCGGGAGTGACGAGACCCAGTACTTC	CASSLGGTSGSDETQYF
.	12	TRBV7-8	TRBJ2-7	.	TGTGCCAGCAGCTTAGCTACCTACGAGCAGTACTTC	CASSLATYEQYF
.	16	TRBV10-3	TRBJ2-2	.	TGTGCCATCAGACCCTCGGCAGGGAGGTTTACCGGGGAGCTGTTTTTT	CAIRPSAGRFTGELFF
TRBD1	14	TRBV29-1	TRBJ2-7	.	TGCAGCGTTGATGGGACAGGGGATTCCTACGAGCAGTACTTC	CSVDGTGDSYEQYF
TRBD1	14	TRBV7-2	TRBJ1-4	.	TGTGCCAGCAGCTCAGACAGGGGCAGTGAAAAACTGTTTTTT	CASSSDRGSEKLFF
TRBD2	14	TRBV6-2/TRBV6-3	TRBJ2-2	.	TGTGCCAGCAGTTACTCGACTAGCGCCGGGGAGCTGTTTTTT	CASSYSTSAGELFF
TRBD2	13	TRBV29-1	TRBJ2-7	.	TGCAGCGTTGGGCCGGGAGGCTCCTACGAGCAGTACTTC	CSVGPGGSYEQYF
TRBD1	17	TRBV6-2/TRBV6-3	TRBJ1-5	.	TGTGCCAGCAGTTACGAGCAGGGGGATCCAACCAGTCAGCCCCAGCATTTT	CASSYEQGDPTSQPQHF
TRBD1	13	TRBV29-1	TRBJ2-7	.	TGCAGCGTTTCGACAGGGAATAGGGACGAGCAGTACTTC	CSVSTGNRDEQYF
.	15	TRBV5-1	TRBJ1-1	.	TGCGCCAGCAGCTTGGTTGCAGGAACGAACACTGAAGCTTTCTTT	CASSLVAGTNTEAFF
.	15	TRBV10-1	TRBJ2-5	.	TGCGCCAGCAGTGAGTCGTATGGCACCCAAGAGACCCAGTACTTC	CASSESYGTQETQYF
.	15	TRBV7-2	TRBJ2-2	.	TGTGCCAGCAGCTTAGTTGGCCAGTTCACCGGGGAGCTGTTTTTT	CASSLVGQFTGELFF
.	15	TRBV3-1/TRBV3-2	TRBJ2-2	.	TGTGCCAGCAGGCGGGGACCTCTAAACACCGGGGAGCTGTTTTTT	CASRRGPLNTGELFF